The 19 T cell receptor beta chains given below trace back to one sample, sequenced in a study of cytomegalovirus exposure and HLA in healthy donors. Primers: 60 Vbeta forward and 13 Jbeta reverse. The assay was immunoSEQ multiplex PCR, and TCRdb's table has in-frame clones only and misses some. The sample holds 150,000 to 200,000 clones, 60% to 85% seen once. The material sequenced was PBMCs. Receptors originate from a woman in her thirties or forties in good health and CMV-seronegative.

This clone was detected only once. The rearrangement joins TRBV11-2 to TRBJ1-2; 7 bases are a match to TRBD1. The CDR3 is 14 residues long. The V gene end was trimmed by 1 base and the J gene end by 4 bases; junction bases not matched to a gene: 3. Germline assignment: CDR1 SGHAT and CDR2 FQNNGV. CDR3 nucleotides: TGTGCCAGCAGCTTAGGAGGGGGCTTCTATGGCTACACCTTC. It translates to CASSLGGGFYGYTF.

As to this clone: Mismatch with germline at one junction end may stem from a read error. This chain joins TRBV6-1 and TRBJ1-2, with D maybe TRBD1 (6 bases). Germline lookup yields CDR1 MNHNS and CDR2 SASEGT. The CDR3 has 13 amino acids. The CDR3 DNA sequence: TGTGCCAGGAGTGGAGGGACAACTTATGGCTACACCTTC. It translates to CARSGGTTYGYTF.

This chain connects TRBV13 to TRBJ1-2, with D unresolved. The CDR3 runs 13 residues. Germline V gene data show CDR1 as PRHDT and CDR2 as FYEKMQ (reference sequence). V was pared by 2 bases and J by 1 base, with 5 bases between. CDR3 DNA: TGTGCCAGCAGCTTACGAGGTAACTATGGCTACACCTTC. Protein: CASSLRGNYGYTF.

The CDR3 DNA follows: TGTGCCACCAGCAGATACAGAGCCTACGAGCAGTACTTC. Residues: CATSRYRAYEQYF. This sequence joins TRBV15 and TRBJ2-7; D gene uncertain. The CDR3 is 13 amino acids. V dropped 2 bases and J dropped 2 bases, with 7 bases sitting between them. The germline V gene encodes CDR1 LNHNV and CDR2 YYDKDF (reference sequence).

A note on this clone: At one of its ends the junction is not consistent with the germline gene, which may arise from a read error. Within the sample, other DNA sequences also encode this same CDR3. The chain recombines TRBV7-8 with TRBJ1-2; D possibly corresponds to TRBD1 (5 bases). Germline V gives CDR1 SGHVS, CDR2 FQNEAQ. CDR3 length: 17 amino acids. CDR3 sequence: CASSFRTNIPSNYGYTF. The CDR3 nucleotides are TGTGCTAGCAGCTTTCGGACAAACATACCTTCTAACTATGGCTACACCTTC.

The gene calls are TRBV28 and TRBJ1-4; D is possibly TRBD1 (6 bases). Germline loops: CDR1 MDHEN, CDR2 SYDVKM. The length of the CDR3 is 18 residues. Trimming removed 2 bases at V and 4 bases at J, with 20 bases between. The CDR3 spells CASSLNPRTVGFNEKLFF. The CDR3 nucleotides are TGTGCCAGCAGTTTAAACCCGAGGACAGTAGGGTTTAATGAAAAACTGTTTTTT. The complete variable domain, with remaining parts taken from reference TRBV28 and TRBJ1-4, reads DVKVTQSSRYLVKRTGEKVFLECVQDMDHENMFWYRQDPGLGLRLIYFSYDVKMKEKGDIPEGYSVSREKKERFSLILESASTNQTSMYLCASSLNPRTVGFNEKLFFGSGTQLSVL.

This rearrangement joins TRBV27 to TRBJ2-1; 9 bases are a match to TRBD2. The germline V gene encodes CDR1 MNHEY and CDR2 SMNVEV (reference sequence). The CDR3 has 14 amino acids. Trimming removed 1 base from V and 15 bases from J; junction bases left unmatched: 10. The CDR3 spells CASSLYSSGELPFF. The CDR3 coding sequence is TGTGCCAGCAGTTTATATTCTAGCGGGGAGCTCCCGTTCTTC.

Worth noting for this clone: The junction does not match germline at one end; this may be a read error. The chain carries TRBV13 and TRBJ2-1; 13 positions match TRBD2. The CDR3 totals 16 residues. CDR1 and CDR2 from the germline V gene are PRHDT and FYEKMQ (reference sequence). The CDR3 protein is CASSLELAGGPESLIF. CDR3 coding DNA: TGTGCCAGCAGCTTAGAACTAGCGGGGGGGCCTGAGAGTCTTATCTTC.

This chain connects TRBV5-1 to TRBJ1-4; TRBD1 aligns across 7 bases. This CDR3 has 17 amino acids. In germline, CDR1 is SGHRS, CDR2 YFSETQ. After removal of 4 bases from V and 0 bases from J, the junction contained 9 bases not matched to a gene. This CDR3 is CASSLGQASATNEKLFF. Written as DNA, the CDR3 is TGCGCCAGCAGCCTTGGACAGGCCTCAGCAACTAATGAAAAACTGTTTTTT.

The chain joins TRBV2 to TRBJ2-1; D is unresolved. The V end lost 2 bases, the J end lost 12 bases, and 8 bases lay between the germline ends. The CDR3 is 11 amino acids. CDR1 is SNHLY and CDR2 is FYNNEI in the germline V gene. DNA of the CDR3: TGTGCCAGCAGTGAAAAGACTCCGCAGTTCTTC. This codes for CASSEKTPQFF.

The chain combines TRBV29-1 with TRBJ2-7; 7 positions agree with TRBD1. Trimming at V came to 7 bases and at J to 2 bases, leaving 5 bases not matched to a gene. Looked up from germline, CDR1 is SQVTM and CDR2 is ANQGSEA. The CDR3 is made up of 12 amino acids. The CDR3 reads CSARTGPYEQYF. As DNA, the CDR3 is TGCAGCGCTAGGACAGGTCCCTACGAGCAGTACTTC.

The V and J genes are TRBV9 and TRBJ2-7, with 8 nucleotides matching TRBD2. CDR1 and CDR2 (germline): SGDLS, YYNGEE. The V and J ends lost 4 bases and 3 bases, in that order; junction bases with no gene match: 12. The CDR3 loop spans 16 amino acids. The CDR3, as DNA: TGTGCCAGCAGCCCCCTCCCGGGACTAGTATTCTACGAGCAGTACTTC. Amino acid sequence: CASSPLPGLVFYEQYF.

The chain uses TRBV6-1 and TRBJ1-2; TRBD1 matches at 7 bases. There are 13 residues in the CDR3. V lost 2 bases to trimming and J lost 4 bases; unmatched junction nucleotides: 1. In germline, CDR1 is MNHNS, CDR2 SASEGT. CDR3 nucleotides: TGTGCCAGCAGTGAACAGGGGGTCTATGGCTACACCTTC. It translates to CASSEQGVYGYTF.

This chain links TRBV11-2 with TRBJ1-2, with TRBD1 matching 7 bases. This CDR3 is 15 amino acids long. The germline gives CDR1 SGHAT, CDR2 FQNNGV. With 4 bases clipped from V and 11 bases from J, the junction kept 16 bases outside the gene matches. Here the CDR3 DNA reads TGTGCCAGCAGCTCCACGACAGGGTCGGTACAGGGGTACACCTTC. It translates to CASSSTTGSVQGYTF. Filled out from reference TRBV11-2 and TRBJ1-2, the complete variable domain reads EAGVAQSPRYKIIEKRQSVAFWCNPISGHATLYWYQQILGQGPKLLIQFQNNGVVDDSQLPKDRFSAERLKGVDSTLKIQPAKLEDSAVYLCASSSTTGSVQGYTFGSGTRLTVV.

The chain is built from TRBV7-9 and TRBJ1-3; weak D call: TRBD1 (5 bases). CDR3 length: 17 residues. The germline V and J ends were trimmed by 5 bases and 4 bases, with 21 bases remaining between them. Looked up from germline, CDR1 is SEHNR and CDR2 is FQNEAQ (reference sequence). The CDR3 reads CASSVPGGEVFGNTIYF. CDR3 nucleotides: TGTGCCAGCAGCGTACCCGGGGGAGAAGTATTCGGAAACACCATATATTTT.

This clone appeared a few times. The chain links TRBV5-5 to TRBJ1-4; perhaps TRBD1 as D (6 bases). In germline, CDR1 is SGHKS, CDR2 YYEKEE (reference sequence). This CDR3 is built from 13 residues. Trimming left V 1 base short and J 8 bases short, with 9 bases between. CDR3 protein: CASSLRTAEKLFF. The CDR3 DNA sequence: TGTGCCAGCAGCTTGCGGACAGCAGAAAAACTGTTTTTT.

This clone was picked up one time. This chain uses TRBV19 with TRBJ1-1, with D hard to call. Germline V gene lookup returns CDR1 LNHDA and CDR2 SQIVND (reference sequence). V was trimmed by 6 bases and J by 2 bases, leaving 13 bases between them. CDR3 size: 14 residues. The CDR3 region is CASSPAVTNTEAFF. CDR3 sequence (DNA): TGTGCCAGTAGCCCTGCCGTAACAAACACTGAAGCTTTCTTT.

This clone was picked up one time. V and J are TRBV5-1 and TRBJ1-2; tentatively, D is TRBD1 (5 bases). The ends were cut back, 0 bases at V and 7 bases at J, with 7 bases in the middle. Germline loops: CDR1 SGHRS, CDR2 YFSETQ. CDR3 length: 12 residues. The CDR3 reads CASSLGQSGYTF. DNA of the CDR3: TGCGCCAGCAGCTTGGGACAGAGTGGCTACACCTTC.

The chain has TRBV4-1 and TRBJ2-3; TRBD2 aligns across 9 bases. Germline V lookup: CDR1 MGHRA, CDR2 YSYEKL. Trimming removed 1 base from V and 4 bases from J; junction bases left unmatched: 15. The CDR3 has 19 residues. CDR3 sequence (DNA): TGCGCCAGCAGCCAAGGACCTACATTGCGGGGGGGTAGGGCAGATACGCAGTATTTT. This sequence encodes CASSQGPTLRGGRADTQYF.